This TCR beta chain was captured in a study of blood T cell repertoires in COVID-19. The overall study: Some COVID-19 samples were acute and others convalescent; all came from the United States, Italy and Spain. T cells, B-cell-depleted T cells, or PBMCs supplied cDNA or gDNA.

The authors' processing: Estimation of nucleated cell counts relied on the amplification of reference gene primers. Method: immunoSEQ multiplex PCR; TCRdb's copy keeps in-frame clones and lacks some. For V, J and clone size, that table is used; D and trimming come from the DNA. The sample lists about 120,000 clones; over 55% were seen once. The V gene end was trimmed by 3 bases and the J gene end by 10 bases; junction bases not matched to a gene: 7. The CDR3 contains 13 residues. What was sequenced was peripheral blood. The rearrangement uses TRBV12-3 or TRBV12-4 and TRBJ1-1; 8 bases fit TRBD1. This sequence originates from a woman between 65 and 79 years old with acute or convalescent COVID-19. DNA of the CDR3: TGTGCCAGCAGTTTGAGGCAGGGGGCGTTAGCTTTCTTT. Translation: CASSLRQGALAFF.